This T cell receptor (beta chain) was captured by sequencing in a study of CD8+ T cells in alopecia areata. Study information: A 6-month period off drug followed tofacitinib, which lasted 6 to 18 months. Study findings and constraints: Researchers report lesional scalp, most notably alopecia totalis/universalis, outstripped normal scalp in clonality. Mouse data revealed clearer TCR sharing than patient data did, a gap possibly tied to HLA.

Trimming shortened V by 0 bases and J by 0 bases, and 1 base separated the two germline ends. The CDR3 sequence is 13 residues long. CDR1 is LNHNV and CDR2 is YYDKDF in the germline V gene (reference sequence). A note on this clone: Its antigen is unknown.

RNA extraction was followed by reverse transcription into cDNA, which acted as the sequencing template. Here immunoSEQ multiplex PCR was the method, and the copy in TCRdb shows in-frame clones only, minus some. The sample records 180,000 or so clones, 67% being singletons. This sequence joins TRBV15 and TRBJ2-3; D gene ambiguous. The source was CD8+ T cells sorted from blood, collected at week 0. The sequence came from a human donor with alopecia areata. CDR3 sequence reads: CATSRESTDTQYF. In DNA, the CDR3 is TGTGCCACCAGCAGAGAAAGCACAGATACGCAGTATTTT.